The present entry profiles one T cell receptor beta chain with its context. Measured with immunoSEQ multiplex PCR; TCRdb has only the in-frame clones, and not every one. The top ten hold 7.5% to 10% of the sample, which has around 210,000 clones, roughly 90% seen once. This sample is drawn from a study of blood T cell repertoires in COVID-19. Everyone who took part was about 18 to 89 years old, and they came from roughly 25 US areas. Participants' own reports of clinical history determined their cohort assignment. The clonotype comes from a woman aged 18 to 35 who had recovered from COVID-19. Material: PBMCs or T cells enriched from blood (not recorded which).

The CDR3 DNA follows: TGCGCCAGCAGCCAAGAGGGACAGCAATACACCTACTCTAACTATGGCTACACCTTC. Its translation: CASSQEGQQYTYSNYGYTF. The chain uses TRBV4-1 and TRBJ1-2; 7 nucleotides align to TRBD1. The V segment lost 0 bases and the J segment 0 bases; nucleotides outside the gene matches: 13. CDR1 is MGHRA, CDR2 YSYEKL, per germline. The CDR3 sequence is 19 residues long.